These T cell receptor beta chains were read from a single sample in a study of regulatory T cells in long-lasting Graves disease. Using its own MiXCR run on the multiplex PCR reads, TCRdb lists one record per CDR3 protein. The table records around 480,000 distinct CDR3 sequences, 16% of them present only once. These data also featured in a second study, about T cells in Graves' hyperthyroidism and ophthalmopathy.

Sequenced material: peripheral blood mononuclear cells (PBMCs), taken at new diagnosis, from a patient treated with antithyroid drugs. The receptors were sampled from a middle-aged woman with Graves disease. CDR3s include the opening cysteine and the closing phenylalanine or tryptophan. The D gene is left open where the match is weak. The listing skips clone size in some rows; elsewhere it reads once, few, many or a size class.

v_call: TRBV24-1
d_call: TRBD1
j_call: TRBJ1-5
clone_size: few
cdr3_aa: CATSESGTGSFNQPQHF
cdr3_nt: TGTGCCACCAGTGAATCCGGGACAGGGTCCTTCAATCAGCCCCAGCATTTT

v_call: TRBV6-1
d_call: TRBD1
j_call: TRBJ1-5
clone_size: many
cdr3_aa: CASSDTDRDRQPQHF
cdr3_nt: TGTGCCAGCAGTGATACGGACAGGGATCGTCAGCCCCAGCATTTT

v_call: TRBV4-1
d_call: TRBD2
j_call: TRBJ2-3
clone_size: NA
cdr3_aa: CASSQVLAGELTDTQYF
cdr3_nt: TGTGCCAGCAGCCAAGTCCTAGCGGGGGAGCTCACAGATACGCAGTATTTT

v_call: TRBV20-1
d_call: NA
j_call: TRBJ1-1
clone_size: NA
cdr3_aa: CSAEGTFLNTEAFF
cdr3_nt: TGCAGTGCCGAAGGGACTTTTCTGAACACTGAAGCTTTCTTT

v_call: TRBV3-1
d_call: NA
j_call: TRBJ1-2
clone_size: many
cdr3_aa: CASSANREDYGYTF
cdr3_nt: TGTGCCAGCAGCGCGAACAGGGAGGACTATGGCTACACCTTC

v_call: TRBV3-1
d_call: TRBD1
j_call: TRBJ1-3
clone_size: few
cdr3_aa: CASSQTGAIRSGNTIYF
cdr3_nt: TGTGCCAGCAGCCAGACAGGGGCCATCCGCTCTGGAAACACCATATATTTT

v_call: TRBV7-9
d_call: TRBD2
j_call: TRBJ2-5
clone_size: many
cdr3_aa: CASSSAPGGGQETQYF
cdr3_nt: TGTGCCAGCAGCTCAGCCCCGGGCGGGGGGCAAGAGACCCAGTACTTC

v_call: TRBV5-4
d_call: NA
j_call: TRBJ2-7
clone_size: NA
cdr3_aa: CASSLGVGGIYEQYF
cdr3_nt: TGCGCCAGCAGCTTGGGGGTAGGGGGAATCTACGAGCAGTACTTC

v_call: TRBV19
d_call: NA
j_call: TRBJ1-5
clone_size: NA
cdr3_aa: CASSTRGSYNQPQRF
cdr3_nt: TGTGCCAGTAGTACCCGGGGCAGCTATAATCAGCCCCAGCGTTTT

v_call: TRBV29-1
d_call: TRBD1
j_call: TRBJ1-1
clone_size: NA
cdr3_aa: CSVWSGTNRGAFF
cdr3_nt: TGCAGCGTCTGGTCTGGCACCAACAGGGGAGCTTTCTTT

v_call: TRBV5-1
d_call: NA
j_call: TRBJ2-7
clone_size: NA
cdr3_aa: CASSLTGEGFHEQYF
cdr3_nt: TGCGCCAGCAGCTTGACAGGGGAGGGGTTCCACGAGCAGTACTTC

v_call: TRBV7-3
d_call: NA
j_call: TRBJ2-1
clone_size: few
cdr3_aa: CASSFEGPPSYNEQFF
cdr3_nt: TGTGCCAGCAGCTTCGAGGGGCCCCCATCCTACAATGAGCAGTTCTTC

v_call: TRBV20-1
d_call: NA
j_call: TRBJ2-7
clone_size: many
cdr3_aa: CSAPRGRGYEQYF
cdr3_nt: TGCAGTGCACCTAGGGGCAGGGGATACGAGCAGTACTTC

v_call: TRBV9
d_call: NA
j_call: TRBJ2-5
clone_size: NA
cdr3_aa: CASSGIGGTQETQYF
cdr3_nt: TGTGCCAGCAGCGGAATTGGGGGCACACAAGAGACCCAGTACTTC

v_call: TRBV28
d_call: NA
j_call: TRBJ1-1
clone_size: many
cdr3_aa: CASSSQANTEAFF
cdr3_nt: TGCGCCAGCAGCTCCCAGGCGAACACTGAAGCTTTCTTT